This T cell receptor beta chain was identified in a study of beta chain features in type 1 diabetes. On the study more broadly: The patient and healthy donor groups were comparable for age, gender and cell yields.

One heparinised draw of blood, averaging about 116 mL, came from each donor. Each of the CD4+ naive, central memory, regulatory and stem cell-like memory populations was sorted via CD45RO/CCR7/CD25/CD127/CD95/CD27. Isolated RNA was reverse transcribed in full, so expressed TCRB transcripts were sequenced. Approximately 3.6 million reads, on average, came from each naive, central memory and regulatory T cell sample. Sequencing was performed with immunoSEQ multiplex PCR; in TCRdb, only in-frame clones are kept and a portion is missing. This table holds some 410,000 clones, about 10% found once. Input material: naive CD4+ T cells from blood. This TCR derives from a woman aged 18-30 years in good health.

The CDR3 here is CASSQEVGLVRETQYF. CDR3 nucleotide sequence: TGCGCCAGCAGCCAAGAAGTAGGGTTGGTACGGGAGACCCAGTACTTC. The chain has TRBV4-3 and TRBJ2-5; no clear D gene. The CDR3 consists of 16 residues. The germline V gene has CDR1 LGHNA and CDR2 YSLEER. The V gene lost 0 bases and the J gene lost 5 bases, with 16 bases spanning the gap.